The text below deals with one T cell receptor beta chain. In Seattle, patients joined the study during active infection and were tracked longitudinally. Source study methods: Researchers report that nucleated cell counts were estimated from reference gene primer amplification. Clones were read by immunoSEQ multiplex PCR, and TCRdb kept only the in-frame ones, dropping some. V and J calls and clone size come straight from that table; D and trimming were deduced from the DNA. The table shows about 170,000 clones, with less than 85% occurring only once. These data originate in a study of blood T cell repertoires in COVID-19. Overall study context: Both acute and convalescent COVID-19 samples were obtained from the United States, Italy and Spain. T cells, B-cell-depleted T cells, or PBMCs supplied cDNA or gDNA.

V was pared by 4 bases and J by 7 bases, with 6 bases of the junction left unmatched. This CDR3 is 15 amino acids long. From germline, CDR1 is LGHDT and CDR2 YNNKEL (reference sequence). The sample consisted of peripheral blood. The receptor comes from a woman aged 40-49 years with COVID-19, enrolled during active disease. The J gene is TRBJ1-6, the V gene TRBV3-1 (or the pseudogene TRBV3-2); 8 bases are shared with TRBD1. The CDR3 DNA reads as TGTGCCAGCAGCCGCGGACAGGGCGGCAATTCACCCCTCCACTTT. Translating it yields CASSRGQGGNSPLHF.